The 3 T cell receptor beta chains below come from one sample, sequenced in a study of cytomegalovirus exposure and HLA in healthy donors. PCR involved 60 Vbeta and 13 Jbeta primers. TCRdb's copy holds only in-frame clones and misses some; the assay was immunoSEQ multiplex PCR. This table has more than 200,000 clones, approximately 79% appearing once. The sequenced sample was PBMCs. The source is a man aged 18-30 years in good health and CMV-seronegative.

V usage is TRBV4-1 and J usage is TRBJ1-4; D gene unclear. The V end was cut by 3 bases, the J end by 7 bases, with 12 bases between. The germline CDR1 and CDR2 sequences are MGHRA and YSYEKL. CDR3 length: 14 amino acids. Written as DNA, the CDR3 is TGCGCCAGCAGCCAGGGAGAGGCGCCTGAAAAACTGTTTTTT. Its protein product is CASSQGEAPEKLFF.

The genes are TRBV9 and TRBJ1-2, with 8 bases matching TRBD1. Per the germline V gene, CDR1 is SGDLS and CDR2 is YYNGEE. This CDR3 is built from 16 residues. The V and J ends lost 4 bases and 5 bases, in that order; junction bases with no gene match: 13. This CDR3 reads CASSSQGNRGEYGYTF. The CDR3 coding sequence is TGTGCCAGCAGCTCCCAAGGAAACAGGGGGGAATATGGCTACACCTTC. The full variable domain, in which reference TRBV9 and TRBJ1-2 provide the parts outside the CDR3, is DSGVTQTPKHLITATGQRVTLRCSPRSGDLSVYWYQQSLDQGLQFLIQYYNGEERAKGNILERFSAQQFPDLHSELNLSSLELGDSALYFCASSSQGNRGEYGYTFGSGTRLTVV.

The J gene is TRBJ1-1, the V gene TRBV30, with a weak D call TRBD1 (5 bases). The ends were cut back, 2 bases at V and 8 bases at J, with 15 bases in the middle. This CDR3 region has 13 residues. Per the germline V gene, CDR1 is GTSNPN and CDR2 is SVGIG (reference sequence). CDR3 sequence: CAWSPPGGSEAFF. The CDR3 DNA follows: TGTGCCTGGAGTCCCCCCGGGGGGAGCGAAGCTTTCTTT.